The source of this T cell receptor beta chain is a study of a mutant IDH1 vaccine in newly diagnosed glioma. Across the study: Across weeks 1, 3, 5, 7, 11, 15, 19 and 23, patients received a vaccination each time, eight in all.

This clone was seen only a few times. Its antigen is as yet unknown. TCRdb's copy holds only in-frame clones and misses some; the assay was immunoSEQ multiplex PCR. The sample consists of 110,000 or so clones, roughly 90% of them appearing once. Time point: week 11, during vaccination. Every single dose of the vaccine, 300 ug of mutant IDH1 20-mer peptide, came with topical imiquimod. The CDR3 runs 14 residues. Germline V gene data show CDR1 as SEHNR and CDR2 as FQNEAQ (reference sequence). Trimming took 3 bases from V and 2 from J, leaving 11 bases between them. Specimen: PBMCs, collected from a glioma patient whose treatment included an IDH1 peptide vaccine. The V gene is TRBV7-9, the J gene TRBJ2-7; D is unclear. The TCR originated in a woman aged 45-65 years with glioma. The DNA for the CDR3 is TGTGCCAGCAGCTTTTCAGACGGAGCCTACGAGCAGTACTTC. It codes for CASSFSDGAYEQYF.